The T cell receptor beta chain described here comes from a study of regulatory T cells in long-lasting Graves disease. Overall study context: Graves' patients (newly diagnosed) had been on antithyroid drugs under 3 months.

Time point in this sample: newly diagnosed GD, antithyroid drugs for less than 3 months. PBMC-derived RNA was used for the TCR library. In its sample, this clonotype was seen many times. The CDR3 is 13 amino acids. Trimming took 2 bases from V and 2 from J, leaving 7 bases between them. Combining iRepertoire HTBI primers with Arm-PCR of CDR3 regions, the authors built TCR beta libraries. TCRdb recomputed calls from the multiplex PCR reads with MiXCR, one row per CDR3 protein. The table records a few hundred thousand distinct CDR3 sequences, more than 15% of them present only once. This sample was also put to use in a study of T cells in Graves' hyperthyroidism and ophthalmopathy. That paper adds: Diagnostic assessment was based on clinical symptoms, serum thyroxine and TRAb, thyroid ultrasound and orbital computed tomography.

This TCR derives from a woman in her 30s with Graves disease. The V call is TRBV12-3 or TRBV12-4, the J call TRBJ2-7; D gene uncertain. The sequencing here drew on peripheral blood mononuclear cells (PBMCs), taken at new diagnosis, from a patient treated with antithyroid drugs. CDR3 amino acids: CASSLQDPYEQYF. The CDR3 DNA is TGTGCCAGCAGTTTACAGGATCCCTACGAGCAGTACTTC.